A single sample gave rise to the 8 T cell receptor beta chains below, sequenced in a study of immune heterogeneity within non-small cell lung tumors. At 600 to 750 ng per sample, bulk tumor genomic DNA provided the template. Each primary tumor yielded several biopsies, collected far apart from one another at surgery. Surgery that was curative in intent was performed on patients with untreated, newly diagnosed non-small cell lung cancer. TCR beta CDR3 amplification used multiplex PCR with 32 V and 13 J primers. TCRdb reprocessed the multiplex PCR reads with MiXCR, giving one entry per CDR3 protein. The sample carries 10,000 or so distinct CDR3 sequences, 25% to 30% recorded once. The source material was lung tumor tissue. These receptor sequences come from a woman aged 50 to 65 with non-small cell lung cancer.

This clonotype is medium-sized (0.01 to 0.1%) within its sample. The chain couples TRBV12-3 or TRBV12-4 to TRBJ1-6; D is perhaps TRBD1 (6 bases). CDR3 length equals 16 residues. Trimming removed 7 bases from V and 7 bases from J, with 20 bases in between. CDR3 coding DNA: TGTGCCAGCATCAAATCCGGGGGCACGAAAAATTCACCCCTCCACTTT. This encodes CASIKSGGTKNSPLHF.

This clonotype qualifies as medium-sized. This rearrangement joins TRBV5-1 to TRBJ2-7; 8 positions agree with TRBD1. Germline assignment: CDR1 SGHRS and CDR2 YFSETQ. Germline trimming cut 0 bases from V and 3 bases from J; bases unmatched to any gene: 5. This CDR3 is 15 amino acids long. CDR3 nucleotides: TGCGCCAGCAGCTTGGAGGCAGGGGGCGGCTACGAGCAGTACTTC. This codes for CASSLEAGGGYEQYF.

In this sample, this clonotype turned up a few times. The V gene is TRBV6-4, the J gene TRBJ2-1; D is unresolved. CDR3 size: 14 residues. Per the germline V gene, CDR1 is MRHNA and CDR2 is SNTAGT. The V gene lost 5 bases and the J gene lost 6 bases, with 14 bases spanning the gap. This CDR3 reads CASSREDGGNEQFF. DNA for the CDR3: TGTGCCAGCAGTAGGGAAGACGGTGGCAATGAGCAGTTCTTC.

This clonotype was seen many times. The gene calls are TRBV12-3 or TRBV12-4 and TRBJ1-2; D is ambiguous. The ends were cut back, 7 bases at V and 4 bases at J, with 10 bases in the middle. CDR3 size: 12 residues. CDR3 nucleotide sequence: TGTGCCAGCACCGGGTTTGGCTATGGCTACACCTTC. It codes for CASTGFGYGYTF.

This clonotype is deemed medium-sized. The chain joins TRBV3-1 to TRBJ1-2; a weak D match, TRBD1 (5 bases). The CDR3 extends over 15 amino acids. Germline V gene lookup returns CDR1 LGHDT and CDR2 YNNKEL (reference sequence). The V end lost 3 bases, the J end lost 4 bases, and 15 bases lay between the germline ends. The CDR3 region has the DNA TGTGCCAGCAGCCATGAGGAGGGACGGACCTATGGCTACACCTTC. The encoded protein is CASSHEEGRTYGYTF.

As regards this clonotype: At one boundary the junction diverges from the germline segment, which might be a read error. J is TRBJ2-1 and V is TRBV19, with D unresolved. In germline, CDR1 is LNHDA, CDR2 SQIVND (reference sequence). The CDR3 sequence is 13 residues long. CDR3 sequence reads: CASSIEAYNEKFF. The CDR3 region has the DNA TGTGCCAGTAGTATAGAGGCGTACAATGAGAAGTTCTTC.

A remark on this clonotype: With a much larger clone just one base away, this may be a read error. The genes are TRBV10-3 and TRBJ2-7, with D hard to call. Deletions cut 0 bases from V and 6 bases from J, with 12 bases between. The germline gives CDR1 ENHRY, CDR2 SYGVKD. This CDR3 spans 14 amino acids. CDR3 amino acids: CAISESGRSSEQYF. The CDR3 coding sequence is TGTGCCATCAGTGAGTCGGGAAGGAGTTCCGAGCAGTACTTC.

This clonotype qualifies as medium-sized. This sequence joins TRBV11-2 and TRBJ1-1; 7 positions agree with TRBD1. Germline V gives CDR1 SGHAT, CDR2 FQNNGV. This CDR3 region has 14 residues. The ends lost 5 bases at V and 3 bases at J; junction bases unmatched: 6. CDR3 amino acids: CASSQDRVYTEAFF. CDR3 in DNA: TGTGCCAGCAGCCAAGACAGGGTCTACACTGAAGCTTTCTTT.